The 15 T cell receptor beta chains below all came from one sample that was sequenced in a study of OX40 agonist ivuxolimab in advanced cancers. TCRdb keeps only in-frame clones here, not all; method: immunoSEQ multiplex PCR. The table records 25,000 to 35,000 clones, roughly 80% of them present only once. Source: CD4+ or CD8+ T cells sorted from blood, taken in a trial of the OX40 agonist ivuxolimab. The receptors shown here come from an adult with an advanced solid tumor such as melanoma, head and neck, liver or kidney cancer.

The chain employs TRBV29-1 and TRBJ1-1, with D unresolved. The CDR3 has 14 amino acids. Per germline, CDR1 SQVTM and CDR2 ANQGSEA. Trimming shortened V by 0 bases and J by 3 bases, and 11 bases separated the two germline ends. The CDR3 region is CSVEDAAFDTEAFF. The CDR3 DNA reads TGCAGCGTTGAAGATGCAGCGTTTGACACTGAAGCTTTCTTT.

The chain joins TRBV11-3 to TRBJ2-7; 11 positions agree with TRBD2. The V gene's germline CDR1 is SGHNT and CDR2 YENEEA. The J segment lost 7 bases and the V segment lost 4 bases, leaving 9 bases of the junction unmatched. This CDR3 contains 15 residues. The CDR3 DNA sequence: TGTGCCAGCAGCTGGGGACTAGCGGCGAAGGGGGAGCAGTACTTC. Its translation is CASSWGLAAKGEQYF.

The V gene is TRBV28, the J gene TRBJ2-7; 8 positions agree with TRBD2. V lost 4 bases and J lost 3; bases outside the gene matches: 8. There are 15 residues in the CDR3. Per germline, CDR1 MDHEN and CDR2 SYDVKM. In nucleotides, the CDR3 is TGTGCCAGCAGTTCTTTTCGGGAGGGCATCTACGAGCAGTACTTC. Translating it yields CASSSFREGIYEQYF.

V gene TRBV25-1 combines with J gene TRBJ2-6; the match to TRBD1 covers 7 bases. V shed 4 bases and J 0 bases; nucleotides not matched to a gene: 6. CDR1 MGHDK and CDR2 SYGVNS come from the germline V gene. This CDR3 is built from 17 residues. CDR3 in DNA: TGTGCCAGCAGTGGAGGGACAGTAATCTCTGGGGCCAACGTCCTGACTTTC. Translated, it gives CASSGGTVISGANVLTF.

This clone was found once. V and J are TRBV12-5 and TRBJ2-1; the match to TRBD1 covers 10 bases. V lost 3 bases and J lost 2; bases outside the gene matches: 1. CDR1 is LGHNT and CDR2 is FRNRAP in the germline V gene. The CDR3 has 15 amino acids. CDR3 sequence reads: CASGLGQGAYNEQFF. CDR3 bases: TGTGCTAGTGGTTTAGGACAGGGGGCCTACAATGAGCAGTTCTTC.

The CDR3 region is CASSPKFGRSQETQYF. The CDR3 nucleotides read TGTGCCAGCAGCCCGAAATTTGGACGGTCCCAAGAGACCCAGTACTTC. J is TRBJ2-5 and V is TRBV7-9, with D uncertain. The CDR3 sequence is 16 residues long. Trimming stripped 5 bases from V and 1 base from J, with 17 bases between. The V gene's germline CDR1 is SEHNR and CDR2 FQNEAQ (reference sequence).

The chain carries TRBV9 and TRBJ1-3; no firm D call. The CDR3 contains 11 residues. The germline V gene has CDR1 SGDLS and CDR2 YYNGEE. V was pared by 5 bases and J by 3 bases, with 3 bases between. The CDR3 bases are TGTGCCAGCAGGAGTGGAAACACCATATATTTT. Translation gives CASRSGNTIYF.

V gene TRBV6-5 combines with J gene TRBJ2-7; 8 nucleotides align to TRBD2. V was clipped by 4 bases and J by 5 bases; unmatched bases: 7. The germline gives CDR1 MNHEY, CDR2 SVGAGI. CDR3 length: 14 amino acids. The CDR3 reads CASSSISGIDEQYF. CDR3 DNA sequence: TGTGCCAGCAGTTCCATTAGCGGGATTGACGAGCAGTACTTC.

The chain couples TRBV30 to TRBJ1-1; D not certain. This CDR3 comprises 12 residues. Germline lookup yields CDR1 GTSNPN and CDR2 SVGIG (reference sequence). Trimming stripped 2 bases from V and 0 bases from J, with 4 bases between. CDR3 amino acids: CAWSIVNTEAFF. As DNA, the CDR3 is TGTGCCTGGAGTATAGTGAACACTGAAGCTTTCTTT.

The gene calls are TRBV29-1 and TRBJ2-7; D is uncertain. Germline V CDR1 and CDR2: SQVTM, ANQGSEA. The V end lost 0 bases, the J end lost 2 bases, and 11 bases lay between the germline ends. This CDR3 comprises 14 residues. This CDR3 is CSVEDRNLPYEQYF. CDR3 sequence (DNA): TGCAGCGTTGAAGATCGCAACCTTCCCTACGAGCAGTACTTC.

The CDR3 nucleotides are TGTGCCAGCAGCTCCGTCGGTAGGGGGAGTACCGGGGAGCTGTTTTTT. This codes for CASSSVGRGSTGELFF. The rearrangement joins TRBV7-2 to TRBJ2-2, with D perhaps matching TRBD1 (6 bases). Trimming pared 4 bases from V and 5 bases from J, leaving 17 bases between. Germline V gene sequence: CDR1 SGHTA, CDR2 FQGNSA. CDR3 length equals 16 residues.

The V call is TRBV10-2, the J call TRBJ1-3, with 7 bases fitting TRBD1. After removal of 6 bases from V and 0 bases from J, the junction contained 5 bases not matched to a gene. CDR1 and CDR2 (germline): WSHSY, SAAADI. CDR3 size: 15 residues. For the CDR3, the DNA is TGCGCCAGCAGAGTGGGACAGATCTCTGGAAACACCATATATTTT. It codes for CASRVGQISGNTIYF.

The J gene is TRBJ2-7, the V gene TRBV27; 7 bases agree with TRBD2. The trim removed 0 bases at V and 2 bases at J, leaving 4 bases unmatched. The CDR3 consists of 15 residues. Germline V CDR1 and CDR2: MNHEY, SMNVEV (reference sequence). As DNA, the CDR3 is TGTGCCAGCAGTTTATCGAGCGGGATTACCTACGAGCAGTACTTC. It is translated as CASSLSSGITYEQYF.

Only a few counts were recorded for this clone. The rearrangement links TRBV4-2 to TRBJ2-3; D gene uncertain. Trimming cost V 0 bases and J 2 bases, with 9 bases left between them. The CDR3 consists of 15 residues. Germline lookup yields CDR1 LGHNA and CDR2 YNFKEQ. CDR3 in amino acids: CASSQDLLITDTQYF. The CDR3 DNA reads TGTGCCAGCAGCCAAGACTTGCTGATCACAGATACGCAGTATTTT.

This clone occurred once. This chain joins TRBV6-5 and TRBJ1-1; 9 bases match TRBD1. The CDR3 is 14 residues long. Per the germline V gene, CDR1 is MNHEY and CDR2 is SVGAGI. Trimming removed 6 bases from V and 4 bases from J; junction bases left unmatched: 6. Here the CDR3 DNA reads TGTGCCAGCAGCGGGACAGGGTCGCTCACTGAAGCTTTCTTT. Translation: CASSGTGSLTEAFF.